Included here is one T cell receptor beta chain sequence, with context. Its matching antigen is unknown. The method was immunoSEQ multiplex PCR; TCRdb's version includes in-frame clones alone and lacks a portion of them. The sample consists of about 19,000 clones, around 90% of them appearing once. The sample is drawn from a study of T cells after posttransplantation cyclophosphamide. Cyclophosphamide on days +3 and +4 followed busulfan-fludarabine conditioning and a marrow graft. General study points: TRB clonality was highly associated with recipient CMV seropositivity and reactivation.

The source is a female patient aged 35 to 55 who received an allogeneic stem cell transplant from a related donor, was CMV-positive, and had no GVHD. Some of these T cells may belong to the graft donor. The sequencing used PBMCs, collected after allogeneic stem cell transplant with posttransplant cyclophosphamide.

The CDR3 loop is CASSQEGTGTDTQYF. In DNA, the CDR3 is TGTGCCAGCAGCCAAGAAGGAACAGGCACAGATACGCAGTATTTT. The chain joins TRBV4-2 to TRBJ2-3, with D hard to call. V lost 0 bases and J lost 1, with 8 bases in between. The CDR3 has 15 amino acids. Germline assignment: CDR1 LGHNA and CDR2 YNFKEQ.